These 23 T cell receptor beta chains were all obtained from the same sample, sequenced in a study of T cell responses to AZD1222 COVID-19 vaccine. Some clones are missing from TCRdb's copy, which holds only in-frame ones; the method was immunoSEQ multiplex PCR. The data show 200,000 or so clones, over 70% seen once. Source: peripheral blood, taken on day 0 of MenACWY control vaccination. All receptors derive from an adult in good health.

The rearrangement joins TRBV9 to TRBJ2-1; 8 bases map to TRBD1. This CDR3 is built from 16 residues. V gave up 6 bases and J gave up 3 bases; unmatched junction bases: 11. In germline, CDR1 is SGDLS, CDR2 YYNGEE. In DNA, the CDR3 is TGTGCCAGCACCCCCCTCCCGGGACAGGACTACAATGAGCAGTTCTTC. Residues: CASTPLPGQDYNEQFF.

This chain joins TRBV6-5 and TRBJ2-2; D might be TRBD1 (6 bases). This CDR3 is 14 amino acids long. Germline-derived CDR1 and CDR2 are MNHEY and SVGAGI. V gave up 0 bases and J gave up 6 bases, with 8 bases separating them. The CDR3 bases are TGTGCCAGCAGTTACTCATCAGGGGCCGGGGAGCTGTTTTTT. As protein: CASSYSSGAGELFF.

The genes are TRBV9 and TRBJ1-1; D call uncertain. The CDR3 has 15 amino acids. Germline V gives CDR1 SGDLS, CDR2 YYNGEE. V shed 0 bases and J shed 0 bases, with 9 bases lying between them. CDR3: CASSVVGTLNTEAFF. CDR3 in DNA: TGTGCCAGCAGCGTAGTGGGAACCCTGAACACTGAAGCTTTCTTT.

This chain links TRBV7-9 with TRBJ1-1; D is undetermined. The CDR3 is 12 residues long. The germline V gene has CDR1 SEHNR and CDR2 FQNEAQ (reference sequence). Trimming removed 7 bases from V and 1 base from J, with 7 bases in between. The CDR3 nucleotides are TGTGCCAGCATGGGTGCGAACACTGAAGCTTTCTTT. It specifies CASMGANTEAFF. Filled out from reference TRBV7-9 and TRBJ1-1, the complete variable domain reads DTGVSQNPRHKITKRGQNVTFRCDPISEHNRLYWYRQTLGQGPEFLTYFQNEAQLEKSRLLSDRFSAERPKGSFSTLEIQRTEQGDSAMYLCASMGANTEAFFGQGTRLTVV.

This rearrangement joins TRBV12-3 or TRBV12-4 to TRBJ1-4, with unresolved D. Trimming removed 2 bases from V and 5 bases from J, with 6 bases in between. CDR3 length: 13 amino acids. The CDR3 is CASSLYVNEKLFF. The CDR3 DNA reads as TGTGCCAGCAGTTTATACGTGAATGAAAAACTGTTTTTT.

This chain links TRBV5-4 with TRBJ1-5, with D possibly TRBD1 on 6 matching bases. V lost 0 bases and J 7 bases, leaving 20 bases between the germline ends. Germline V gene data show CDR1 as SGHNT and CDR2 as YYREEE (reference sequence). The length of the CDR3 is 17 residues. The CDR3 sequence: CASSLDGVSNRAQPQHF. The CDR3 bases are TGTGCCAGCAGCTTGGATGGGGTATCGAACAGGGCGCAGCCCCAGCATTTT.

The V call is TRBV30, the J call TRBJ1-1; 8 bases fit TRBD1. Trimming took 4 bases from V and 5 from J; bases not matched to a gene: 6. CDR3 length equals 13 residues. Germline CDR1 and CDR2: GTSNPN and SVGIG (reference sequence). The CDR3 here is CAWTGQGGTEAFF. In nucleotides, the CDR3 is TGTGCCTGGACTGGACAGGGAGGGACTGAAGCTTTCTTT.

The chain carries TRBV28 and TRBJ1-2; the D is unclear. Per germline, CDR1 MDHEN and CDR2 SYDVKM. The germline V and J ends were trimmed by 2 bases and 0 bases, with 7 bases remaining between them. The CDR3 runs 14 residues. CDR3 nucleotide sequence: TGTGCCAGCAGTTTAAAGGGCACTAACTATGGCTACACCTTC. Translated: CASSLKGTNYGYTF.

The rearrangement links TRBV28 to TRBJ2-7; D may be TRBD1 (6 bases). The V gene's germline CDR1 is MDHEN and CDR2 SYDVKM. CDR3 length equals 16 residues. Deletions cut 2 bases from V and 1 base from J, with 15 bases between. DNA of the CDR3: TGTGCCAGCAGTTTACAGTACAGGGTAATATCCTACGAGCAGTACTTC. It encodes CASSLQYRVISYEQYF.

The rearrangement links TRBV6-2 or TRBV6-3 to TRBJ2-2; 12 bases map to TRBD2. The J segment lost 4 bases and the V segment lost 2 bases, leaving 8 bases of the junction unmatched. The CDR3 sequence is 18 residues long. The V gene's germline CDR1 is MNHEY and CDR2 SVGEGT. CDR3 nucleotide sequence: TGTGCCAGCAGTTACCCCCTAGCGGGGGGGCCTGGCACCGGGGAGCTGTTTTTT. This gives the protein CASSYPLAGGPGTGELFF.

The genes are TRBV7-2 and TRBJ2-1; D possibly corresponds to TRBD1 (5 bases). With 1 base removed from V and 10 bases from J, the gap between germline ends came to 11 bases. The germline V gene has CDR1 SGHTA and CDR2 FQGNSA. The CDR3 is made up of 13 amino acids. CDR3 DNA sequence: TGTGCCAGCAGCTTAGTCACAGGAAGCGAGCAGTTCTTC. This encodes CASSLVTGSEQFF.

This clone has a handful of counts. The chain carries TRBV5-5 and TRBJ1-3; TRBD1 is a possible D gene (6 bases). The CDR3 is 14 residues long. Germline values: CDR1 SGHKS, CDR2 YYEKEE (reference sequence). V shed 4 bases and J shed 4 bases, with 12 bases lying between them. The CDR3 nucleotides read TGTGCCAGCAGCCCCGGGACAATCGGAAACACCATATATTTT. Translation: CASSPGTIGNTIYF.

The chain has TRBV5-8 and TRBJ1-5; no reliable D call. CDR3 length: 14 amino acids. The germline V gene has CDR1 SGHTS and CDR2 YDEGEE. V shed 0 bases and J shed 1 base, with 5 bases lying between them. CDR3 sequence reads: CASSLVGSNQPQHF. The DNA for the CDR3 is TGTGCCAGCAGCTTGGTGGGGAGCAATCAGCCCCAGCATTTT. The full variable domain, its missing parts supplied by reference TRBV5-8 and TRBJ1-5, is EAGVTQSPTHLIKTRGQQATLRCSPISGHTSVYWYQQALGLGLQFLLWYDEGEERNRGNFPPRFSGRQFPNYSSELNVNALELEDSALYLCASSLVGSNQPQHFGDGTRLSIL.

V is TRBV29-1 and J is TRBJ2-1; D is ambiguous. Trimming took off 1 base at V and 10 bases at J, with 11 bases between the two ends. The CDR3 runs 12 residues. Germline V lookup: CDR1 SQVTM, CDR2 ANQGSEA. As DNA, the CDR3 is TGCAGCGTTGAAGGTAGATTCAACGAGCAGTTCTTC. Protein: CSVEGRFNEQFF.

The V and J genes are TRBV15 and TRBJ2-7, with D unresolved. V lost 5 bases and J 2 bases, leaving 10 bases between the germline ends. This CDR3 is 13 amino acids long. The germline CDR1 and CDR2 sequences are LNHNV and YYDKDF (reference sequence). CDR3 bases: TGTGCCACCAGCCCCGAGATGGCCTACGAGCAGTACTTC. It translates to CATSPEMAYEQYF.

The chain recombines TRBV28 with TRBJ1-5; TRBD1 might be the D (6 bases). CDR3 length equals 15 residues. Germline values: CDR1 MDHEN, CDR2 SYDVKM. V lost 6 bases and J 4 bases, leaving 16 bases between the germline ends. CDR3 DNA: TGTGCCAGCAGGTGGGGGGGGGCGTCGAATCAGCCCCAGCATTTT. This sequence encodes CASRWGGASNQPQHF.

The V call is TRBV30, the J call TRBJ1-4, with D uncertain. CDR1 is GTSNPN and CDR2 is SVGIG in the germline V gene (reference sequence). Trimming took 4 bases from V and 6 from J, leaving 15 bases between them. CDR3 size: 14 residues. The DNA for the CDR3 is TGTGCCTGGACAGGTTTGTCTAGCGATGAAAAACTGTTTTTT. Translated, it gives CAWTGLSSDEKLFF. Supplemented by reference TRBV30 and TRBJ1-4, the full variable domain reads SQTIHQWPATLVQPVGSPLSLECTVEGTSNPNLYWYRQAAGRGLQLLFYSVGIGQISSEVPQNLSASRPQDRQFILSSKKLLLSDSGFYLCAWTGLSSDEKLFFGSGTQLSVL.

The genes are TRBV5-1 and TRBJ1-2, with 7 bases identical to TRBD1. V gave up 1 base and J gave up 3 bases; unmatched junction bases: 3. In germline, CDR1 is SGHRS, CDR2 YFSETQ. This CDR3 comprises 14 residues. CDR3 coding DNA: TGCGCCAGCAGCTTGAGTCAGGGGGACTATGGCTACACCTTC. As protein: CASSLSQGDYGYTF.

The chain has TRBV5-1 and TRBJ2-1; the D gene could be TRBD1 or TRBD2 (6 bases each). This CDR3 has 14 residues. The germline V gene has CDR1 SGHRS and CDR2 YFSETQ. Trimming shortened V by 4 bases and J by 2 bases, and 10 bases separated the two germline ends. Here the CDR3 DNA reads TGCGCCAGCAGCGAAGGGGGGACCTACAATGAGCAGTTCTTC. This sequence encodes CASSEGGTYNEQFF.

The chain couples TRBV20-1 to TRBJ2-1; D uncertain. Germline CDR1 and CDR2: DFQATT and SNEGSKA (reference sequence). The CDR3 covers 11 residues. V gave up 6 bases and J gave up 10 bases, with 13 bases separating them. The CDR3 DNA reads as TGCAGTGCGGTCGACCTGCCCGAGCAGTTCTTC. It encodes CSAVDLPEQFF.

The chain has TRBV5-1 and TRBJ2-2; D gene unclear. V lost 3 bases, J lost 4 bases, and 7 bases lay in between. The CDR3 sequence is 13 residues long. Germline V gives CDR1 SGHRS, CDR2 YFSETQ. CDR3 protein: CASSSPGTGELFF. The DNA for the CDR3 is TGCGCCAGCAGCTCCCCTGGCACCGGGGAGCTGTTTTTT.

This clone turned up a few times. This chain joins TRBV7-2 and TRBJ1-3, with 7 bases identical to TRBD1. CDR1 is SGHTA and CDR2 is FQGNSA in the germline V gene. The CDR3 has 15 amino acids. With V trimmed by 5 bases and J by 4 bases, 8 bases remained unmatched. In DNA form, the CDR3 reads TGTGCCAGCAGCCCTATCCCGGGACAGGGAAACACCATATATTTT. Its translation: CASSPIPGQGNTIYF.

This rearrangement joins TRBV2 to TRBJ1-6; unclear D gene. Trimming pared 6 bases from V and 0 bases from J, leaving 6 bases between. The CDR3 spans 14 residues. From germline, CDR1 is SNHLY and CDR2 FYNNEI. CDR3 sequence: CASRESSYNSPLHF. CDR3 nucleotide sequence: TGTGCCAGCAGGGAGAGCTCCTATAATTCACCCCTCCACTTT.